This T cell receptor (beta chain) was captured in a study of T-cell reconstitution after alpha-beta-depleted transplantation in children. Preparing the TCRbeta library involved the use of unique molecular identifiers. TCRdb independently ran MiXCR on the PCR reads; one entry per CDR3 protein. In the table there are hundreds of thousands of distinct CDR3 sequences, approximately 10% of which are singletons. This clonotype was detected ten times or more. This CDR3 is 14 amino acids long. The germline V gene has CDR1 ENHRY and CDR2 SYGVKD. V shed 7 bases, J shed 2 bases, and the junction held 7 bases outside the gene matches.

The source material was PBMCs, sampled before TCRalphabeta/CD19-depleted stem cell transplant. The source is a child under two years old with acute myeloid leukemia, due to receive a stem cell transplant. V is TRBV10-3 and J is TRBJ2-5; 7 bases are shared with TRBD1. Written as DNA, the CDR3 is TGTGCCATCAAGGAGACAGGGTTTCAAGAGACCCAGTACTTC. Translating gives CAIKETGFQETQYF.